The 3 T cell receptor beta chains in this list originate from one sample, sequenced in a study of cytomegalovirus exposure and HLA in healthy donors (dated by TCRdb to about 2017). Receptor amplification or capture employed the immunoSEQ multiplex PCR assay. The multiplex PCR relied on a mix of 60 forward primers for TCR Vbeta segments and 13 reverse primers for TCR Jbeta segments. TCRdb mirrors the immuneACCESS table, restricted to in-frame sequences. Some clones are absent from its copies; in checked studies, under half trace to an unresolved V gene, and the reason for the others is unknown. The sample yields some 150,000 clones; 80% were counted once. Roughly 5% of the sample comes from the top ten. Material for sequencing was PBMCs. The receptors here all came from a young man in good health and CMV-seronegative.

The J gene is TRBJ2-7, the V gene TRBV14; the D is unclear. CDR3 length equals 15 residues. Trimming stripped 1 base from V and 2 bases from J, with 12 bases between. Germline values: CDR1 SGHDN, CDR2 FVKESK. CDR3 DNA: TGTGCCAGCAGCCAAGCAGAAGCGTGGACCTACGAGCAGTACTTC. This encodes CASSQAEAWTYEQYF.

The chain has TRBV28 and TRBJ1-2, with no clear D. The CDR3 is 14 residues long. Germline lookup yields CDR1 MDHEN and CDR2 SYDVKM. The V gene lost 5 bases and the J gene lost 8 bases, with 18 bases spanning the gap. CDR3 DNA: TGTGCCAGCAGTCCCTACGGACCCTCGGGGGGCTACACCTTC. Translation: CASSPYGPSGGYTF.

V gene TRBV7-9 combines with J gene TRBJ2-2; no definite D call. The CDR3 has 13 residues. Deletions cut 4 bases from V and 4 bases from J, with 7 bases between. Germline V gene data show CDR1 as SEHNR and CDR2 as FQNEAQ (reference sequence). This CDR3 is CASSSTSTGELFF. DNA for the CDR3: TGTGCCAGCAGCTCCACAAGCACCGGGGAGCTGTTTTTT.